The rows below give T cell receptor beta chains drawn from one sample of a study of identical twins' blood T cells. MiXCR was run by TCRdb on the 5' RACE reads, yielding one entry per CDR3 protein. The table has 350,000 to 400,000 distinct CDR3 sequences, roughly 31% seen once; the top ten hold about 6%. Sequencing was carried out using PBMCs. These receptors all come from a woman aged 18-49 years in good health. The CDR3 runs from the conserved cysteine through the conserved F or W. A D gene is named only where the DNA matches it firmly. Clone size is stated in some rows and not others, as once, few, many or a class when expanded.

d_gene: TRBD2
j_gene: TRBJ2-1
abundance: few
v_gene: TRBV20-1
len: 12
CDR3aa: CSARAAGNEQFF
CDR3nt: TGCAGTGCTAGAGCAGCGGGGAATGAGCAGTTCTTC

d_gene: .
j_gene: TRBJ1-1
abundance: .
v_gene: TRBV9
len: 16
CDR3aa: CASSTRTGIMNTEAFF
CDR3nt: TGTGCCAGCAGCACGAGGACGGGGATCATGAACACTGAAGCTTTCTTT

d_gene: .
j_gene: TRBJ1-2
abundance: .
v_gene: TRBV2
len: 14
CDR3aa: CASSAHTGNYGYTF
CDR3nt: TGTGCCAGCAGTGCTCACACAGGGAACTATGGCTACACCTTC

d_gene: TRBD1
j_gene: TRBJ2-3
abundance: .
v_gene: TRBV29-1
len: 13
CDR3aa: CSASTGVTDTQYF
CDR3nt: TGCAGCGCCTCGACAGGGGTGACAGATACGCAGTATTTT

d_gene: .
j_gene: TRBJ2-1
abundance: .
v_gene: TRBV4-2
len: 14
CDR3aa: CASSQEQNYNEQFF
CDR3nt: TGTGCCAGCAGCCAAGAACAGAATTACAATGAGCAGTTCTTC

d_gene: TRBD1
j_gene: TRBJ2-2
abundance: .
v_gene: TRBV5-1
len: 18
CDR3aa: CASSYQGALLANTGELFF
CDR3nt: TGCGCCAGCAGCTATCAGGGGGCACTACTCGCGAACACCGGGGAGCTGTTTTTT

d_gene: .
j_gene: TRBJ2-3
abundance: .
v_gene: TRBV7-9
len: 14
CDR3aa: CANYRVHSTDTQYF
CDR3nt: TGTGCCAACTACCGGGTTCATAGCACAGATACGCAGTATTTT

d_gene: .
j_gene: TRBJ1-1
abundance: once
v_gene: TRBV5-1
len: 14
CDR3aa: CASAPGQLNTEAFF
CDR3nt: TGCGCCAGCGCCCCCGGACAGTTGAACACTGAAGCTTTCTTT

d_gene: .
j_gene: TRBJ1-2
abundance: few
v_gene: TRBV25-1
len: 14
CDR3aa: CASSEYLEDYGYTF
CDR3nt: TGTGCCAGCAGTGAATACCTGGAGGACTATGGCTACACCTTC

d_gene: .
j_gene: TRBJ1-1
abundance: .
v_gene: TRBV3-1
len: 13
CDR3aa: CASSQSQDTEAFF
CDR3nt: TGTGCCAGCAGCCAATCCCAGGACACTGAAGCTTTCTTT

d_gene: .
j_gene: TRBJ1-6
abundance: .
v_gene: TRBV11-2
len: 15
CDR3aa: CVSSFQASRNSPLHF
CDR3nt: TGTGTCAGCAGCTTTCAAGCAAGCCGGAATTCACCCCTCCACTTT

d_gene: .
j_gene: TRBJ2-2
abundance: .
v_gene: TRBV6-2/TRBV6-3
len: 12
CDR3aa: CASSELAGELFF
CDR3nt: TGTGCCAGCAGCGAGTTGGCCGGGGAGCTGTTTTTT

d_gene: .
j_gene: TRBJ1-2
abundance: .
v_gene: TRBV6-2/TRBV6-3
len: 13
CDR3aa: CATSDRSNYGYTF
CDR3nt: TGTGCCACTTCGGACAGAAGCAACTATGGCTACACCTTC

d_gene: .
j_gene: TRBJ2-4
abundance: few
v_gene: TRBV5-1
len: 13
CDR3aa: CASSFDYKNIQYF
CDR3nt: TGCGCCAGCAGCTTTGACTACAAAAACATTCAGTACTTC

d_gene: .
j_gene: TRBJ1-1
abundance: few
v_gene: TRBV2
len: 10
CDR3aa: CASSPGEAFF
CDR3nt: TGTGCCAGCAGCCCCGGAGAAGCTTTCTTT

d_gene: .
j_gene: TRBJ1-5
abundance: few
v_gene: TRBV12-3/TRBV12-4
len: 13
CDR3aa: CASNREVNQPQHF
CDR3nt: TGTGCCAGCAACAGGGAAGTGAATCAGCCCCAGCATTTT

d_gene: TRBD1
j_gene: TRBJ1-1
abundance: .
v_gene: TRBV19
len: 13
CDR3aa: CATLGQGRTEAFF
CDR3nt: TGTGCCACCCTGGGACAGGGAAGAACTGAAGCTTTCTTT

d_gene: .
j_gene: TRBJ1-6
abundance: once
v_gene: TRBV29-1
len: 13
CDR3aa: CSGPWVDNSPLHF
CDR3nt: TGCAGCGGTCCGTGGGTGGATAATTCACCCCTCCACTTT

d_gene: .
j_gene: TRBJ1-1
abundance: .
v_gene: TRBV20-1
len: 12
CDR3aa: CSARDLRGEAFF
CDR3nt: TGCAGTGCTAGAGATCTGCGAGGTGAAGCTTTCTTT

d_gene: .
j_gene: TRBJ2-4
abundance: few
v_gene: TRBV3-1
len: 18
CDR3aa: CASSLQGGGILAKNIQYF
CDR3nt: TGTGCCAGCAGCCTCCAAGGGGGGGGAATCCTAGCCAAAAACATTCAGTACTTC

d_gene: TRBD2
j_gene: TRBJ2-7
abundance: .
v_gene: TRBV27
len: 15
CDR3aa: CASRRSGMGIWEQYF
CDR3nt: TGTGCCAGCAGGAGGAGCGGGATGGGGATATGGGAGCAGTACTTC

d_gene: .
j_gene: TRBJ1-1
abundance: .
v_gene: TRBV5-1
len: 14
CDR3aa: CASSWAAPNTEAFF
CDR3nt: TGCGCCAGCAGCTGGGCGGCACCGAACACTGAAGCTTTCTTT

d_gene: .
j_gene: TRBJ1-5
abundance: few
v_gene: TRBV10-3
len: 12
CDR3aa: CAISPSTQPQHF
CDR3nt: TGTGCCATCAGCCCCTCCACCCAGCCCCAGCATTTT

d_gene: TRBD1
j_gene: TRBJ1-6
abundance: .
v_gene: TRBV20-1
len: 14
CDR3aa: CSATQGPSNSPLHF
CDR3nt: TGCAGTGCTACACAGGGGCCGAGTAATTCACCCCTCCACTTT

d_gene: .
j_gene: TRBJ2-3
abundance: .
v_gene: TRBV3-1
len: 15
CDR3aa: CASSQDSPSTDTQYF
CDR3nt: TGTGCCAGCAGCCAAGATTCGCCTAGCACAGATACGCAGTATTTT

d_gene: .
j_gene: TRBJ1-2
abundance: few
v_gene: TRBV20-1
len: 15
CDR3aa: CSARDQPRASDGYTF
CDR3nt: TGCAGTGCTAGAGATCAGCCTCGGGCGAGCGATGGCTACACCTTC

d_gene: .
j_gene: TRBJ2-7
abundance: few
v_gene: TRBV24-1
len: 12
CDR3aa: CATSDPAGEQYF
CDR3nt: TGTGCCACCAGTGATCCCGCGGGCGAGCAGTACTTC

d_gene: .
j_gene: TRBJ2-5
abundance: .
v_gene: TRBV7-2
len: 15
CDR3aa: CASSLIVGLMGTQYF
CDR3nt: TGTGCCAGCAGCTTAATCGTTGGACTTATGGGGACCCAGTACTTC